Listed below are T cell receptor beta chains from one sample, sequenced in a study of T cell changes during pregnancy in multiple sclerosis. The table came from immunoSEQ multiplex PCR; TCRdb's copy has only in-frame clones and leaves some out. The table shows tens of thousands of clones, with 90% occurring only once. Specimen: peripheral blood, collected in the first trimester of pregnancy. These TCRs come from a female donor in good health, enrolled as a control in a pregnancy study. CDR3s include the opening cysteine and the closing phenylalanine or tryptophan. A D gene is named only where the DNA matches it firmly.

v_call	d_call	cdr3_length	cdr3_aa
TRBV19	.	15	CASSIRDAPSYEQYF
TRBV7-2	TRBD2	14	CASSFGGGGYEQYF
TRBV6-4	.	16	CASRGIEFTNTGELFF
TRBV2	TRBD1	15	CASSPGQGGNQPQHF
TRBV27	TRBD2	16	CANPHCGRPTYNEQFF
TRBV11-2	TRBD2	17	CASSLGSRTSGEIEQYF
TRBV11-1	.	14	CASSFGGAENEQFF
TRBV27	.	17	CASSFTGQRTRGEKLFF
TRBV2	.	12	CASSASGYGYTF
TRBV9	TRBD2	15	CASSVGLAEYNEQFF
TRBV27	.	14	CASSPTVLNTEAFF
TRBV4-1	.	16	CASSHPGTPVRSVLTF
TRBV28	.	13	CASRAGFNEKLFF
TRBV19	TRBD1	15	CASRTGTFMNTEAFF
TRBV2	.	12	CASTPDSYEQYF
TRBV7-9	TRBD2	18	CAGSGTSGRLRSYNEQFF
TRBV19	TRBD1	16	CASSTTGSPMNTEAFF
TRBV5-5	.	12	CASSPVNQPQHF
TRBV9	TRBD1	15	CASSVDGQGNQPQHF
TRBV5-6	.	12	CASSLTGEKLFF
TRBV7-9	TRBD1	15	CASSLTGGSTDEQFF
TRBV7-9	TRBD1	15	CASTVGQGGGNTIYF
TRBV6-1	TRBD2	15	CASSRLAGTTDTQYF
TRBV6-6	TRBD2	15	CASKGRDYLVYEQYF
TRBV2	.	14	CASSEGGSTDTQYF
TRBV10-3	.	12	CAISGNRDAYTF
TRBV6-1	TRBD1	15	CASSPRDRVWDEQYF
TRBV7-9	.	15	CASSLRRGGLSGYTF
TRBV5-1	.	16	CASSPGQLSSYNEQFF
TRBV10-2	TRBD1	17	CASSELPGTGSSNEQFF
TRBV11-2	TRBD1	14	CASSLKTGDQPQHF
TRBV9	TRBD1	14	CASRRQGANTEAFF